This TCR beta chain was recovered during a study of OX40 agonist ivuxolimab in advanced cancers. Some clones are missing from TCRdb's copy, which holds only in-frame ones; the method was immunoSEQ multiplex PCR. The data contain 99,000 or so clones, about 96% of them singletons. The germline V gene encodes CDR1 MNHEY and CDR2 SMNVEV (reference sequence). The CDR3 covers 14 residues. V lost 6 bases to trimming and J lost 3 bases; unmatched junction nucleotides: 7. Points on this clone: The target antigen is unknown.

Study-wide findings and caveats: Relatively little clonal expansion, among the lowest observed, appeared in partial responders at 0.1-3.0 mg/kg. It was not determined which antigens were specifically recognized by the peripheral T cells that had undergone clonal expansion.

The sample was CD4+ or CD8+ T cells sorted from blood, taken in a trial of the OX40 agonist ivuxolimab. This chain joins TRBV27 and TRBJ1-1; 7 bases match TRBD1. This sequence was found in an adult with an advanced solid tumor such as melanoma, head and neck, liver or kidney cancer. CDR3 sequence: CASSLGTAYTEAFF. The CDR3 DNA follows: TGTGCCAGCAGCCTCGGGACAGCCTACACTGAAGCTTTCTTT.